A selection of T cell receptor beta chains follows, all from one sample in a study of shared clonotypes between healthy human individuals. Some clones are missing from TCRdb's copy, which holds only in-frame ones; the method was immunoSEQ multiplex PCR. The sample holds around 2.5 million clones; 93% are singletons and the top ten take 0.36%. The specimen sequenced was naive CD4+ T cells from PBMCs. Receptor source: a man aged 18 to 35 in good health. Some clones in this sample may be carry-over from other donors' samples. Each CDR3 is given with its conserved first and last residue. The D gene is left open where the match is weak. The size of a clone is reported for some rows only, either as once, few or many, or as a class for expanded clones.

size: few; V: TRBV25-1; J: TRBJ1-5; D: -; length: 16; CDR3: CASSESWAPGNQPQHF; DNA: TGTGCCAGCAGTGAAAGTTGGGCCCCGGGCAATCAGCCCCAGCATTTT
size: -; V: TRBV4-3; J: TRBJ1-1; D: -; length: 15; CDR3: CASSQEIGANTEAFF; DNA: TGCGCCAGCAGCCAAGAAATTGGTGCGAACACTGAAGCTTTCTTT
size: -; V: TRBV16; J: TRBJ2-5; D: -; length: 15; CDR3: CASSQDSWYQETQYF; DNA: TGTGCCAGCAGCCAAGACAGTTGGTACCAAGAGACCCAGTACTTC
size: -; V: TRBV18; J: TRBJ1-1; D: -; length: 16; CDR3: CASSPETGALNTEAFF; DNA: TGTGCCAGCTCACCCGAGACAGGCGCCTTGAACACTGAAGCTTTCTTT
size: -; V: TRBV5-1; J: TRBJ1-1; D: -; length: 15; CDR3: CASSLVGVGDTEAFF; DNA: TGCGCCAGCAGCTTGGTTGGGGTAGGTGACACTGAAGCTTTCTTT
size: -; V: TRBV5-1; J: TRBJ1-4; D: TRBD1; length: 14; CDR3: CASSRDSYNEKLFF; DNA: TGCGCCAGCAGCCGGGACAGCTATAATGAAAAACTGTTTTTT
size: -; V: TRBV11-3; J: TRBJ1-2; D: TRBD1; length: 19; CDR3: CASSCPTVGGQASNYGYTF; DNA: TGTGCCAGCAGTTGTCCGACCGTCGGGGGACAGGCATCCAACTATGGCTACACCTTC
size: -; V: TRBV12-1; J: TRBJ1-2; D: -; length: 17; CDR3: CASSLNGTVGPNYGYTF; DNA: TGTGCCAGCAGCTTAAACGGGACGGTGGGTCCTAACTATGGCTACACCTTC
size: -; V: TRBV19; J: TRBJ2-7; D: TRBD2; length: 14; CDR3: CASRTRVSSYEQYF; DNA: TGTGCCAGTCGGACTAGAGTAAGCTCCTACGAGCAGTACTTC
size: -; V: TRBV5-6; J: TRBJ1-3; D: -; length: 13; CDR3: CASSLEVGNTIYF; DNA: TGTGCCAGCAGCTTGGAGGTGGGAAACACCATATATTTT
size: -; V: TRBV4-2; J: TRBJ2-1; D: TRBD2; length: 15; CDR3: CASSQVAGEYNEQFF; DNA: TGTGCCAGCAGCCAAGTAGCGGGAGAGTACAATGAGCAGTTCTTC
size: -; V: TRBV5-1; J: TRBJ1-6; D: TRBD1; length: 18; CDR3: CASSLWGAGTGDNSPLHF; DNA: TGCGCCAGCAGCTTGTGGGGAGCCGGGACAGGGGATAATTCACCCCTCCACTTT
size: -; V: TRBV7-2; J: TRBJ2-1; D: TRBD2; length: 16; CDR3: CASSLGGTSPYNEQFF; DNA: TGTGCCAGCAGCTTAGGGGGGACTAGCCCCTACAATGAGCAGTTCTTC
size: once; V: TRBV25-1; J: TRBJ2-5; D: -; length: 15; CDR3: CASSGHGGSQETQYF; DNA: TGTGCCAGCAGTGGGCACGGGGGTAGCCAAGAGACCCAGTACTTC
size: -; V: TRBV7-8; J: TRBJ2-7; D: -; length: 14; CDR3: CASSSSQGGYEQYF; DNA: TGTGCCAGCAGCTCTTCGCAGGGGGGCTACGAGCAGTACTTC
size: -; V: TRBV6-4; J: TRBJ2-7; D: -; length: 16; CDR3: CASRTVGGYTSYEQYF; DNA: TGTGCCAGCAGGACCGTTGGGGGATATACTTCCTACGAGCAGTACTTC
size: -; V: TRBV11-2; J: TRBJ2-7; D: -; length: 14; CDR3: CASSPLRGAYEQYF; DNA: TGTGCCAGCAGCCCTCTACGCGGGGCCTACGAGCAGTACTTC
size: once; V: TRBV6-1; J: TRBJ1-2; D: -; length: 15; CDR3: CASQLGQIGGYGYTF; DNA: TGTGCCTCCCAACTAGGACAAATTGGCGGCTATGGCTACACCTTC
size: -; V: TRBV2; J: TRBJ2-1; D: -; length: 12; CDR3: CASNSPYNEQFF; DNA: TGTGCCAGCAACAGCCCCTACAATGAGCAGTTCTTC
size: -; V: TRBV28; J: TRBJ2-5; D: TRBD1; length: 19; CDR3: CASSSVSAGRDRGRETQYF; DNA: TGTGCCAGCAGTTCAGTTTCGGCCGGTCGGGACAGGGGGAGGGAGACCCAGTACTTC
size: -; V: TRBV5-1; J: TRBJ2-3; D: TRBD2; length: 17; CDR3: CASSLAFSGGSTDTQYF; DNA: TGCGCCAGCAGCTTGGCCTTTTCGGGAGGGAGCACAGATACGCAGTATTTT
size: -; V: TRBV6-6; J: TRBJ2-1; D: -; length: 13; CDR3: CASSLPEYNEQFF; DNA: TGTGCCAGCAGTCTCCCCGAATACAATGAGCAGTTCTTC
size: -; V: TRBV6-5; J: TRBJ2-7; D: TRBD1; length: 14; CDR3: CASRRGQASYEQYF; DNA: TGTGCCAGCAGGCGCGGACAGGCTTCCTACGAGCAGTACTTC
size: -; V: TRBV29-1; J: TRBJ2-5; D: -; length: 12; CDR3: CSVEGTAETQYF; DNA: TGCAGCGTTGAAGGGACAGCGGAGACCCAGTACTTC
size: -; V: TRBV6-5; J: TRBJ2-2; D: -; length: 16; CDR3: CASSSPRGGVPGELFF; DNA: TGTGCCAGCAGTTCTCCCCGAGGGGGGGTTCCCGGGGAGCTGTTTTTT
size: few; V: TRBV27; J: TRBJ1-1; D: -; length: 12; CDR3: CASRRQNTEAFF; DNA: TGTGCCAGCAGAAGACAGAACACTGAAGCTTTCTTT
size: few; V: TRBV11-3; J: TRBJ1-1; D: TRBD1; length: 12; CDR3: CASSQGDSKAFF; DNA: TGTGCCAGCAGCCAAGGGGACAGCAAAGCTTTCTTT
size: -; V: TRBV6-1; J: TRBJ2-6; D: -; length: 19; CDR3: CASSELRTRVGSGANVLTF; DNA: TGTGCCAGCAGTGAACTGCGGACTCGCGTGGGGTCTGGGGCCAACGTCCTGACTTTC
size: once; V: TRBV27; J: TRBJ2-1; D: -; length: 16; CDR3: CASSLGRTALFHEQFF; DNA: TGTGCCAGCAGTTTAGGACGGACCGCCCTATTCCATGAGCAGTTCTTC
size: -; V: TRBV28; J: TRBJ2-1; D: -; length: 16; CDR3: CASSSLDSRTYNEQFF; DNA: TGTGCCAGCAGTTCTTTAGATAGCAGAACCTACAATGAGCAGTTCTTC
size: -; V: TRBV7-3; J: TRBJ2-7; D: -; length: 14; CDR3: CASSLTGGIPEQYF; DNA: TGTGCCAGCAGCTTAACAGGCGGGATACCGGAGCAGTACTTC
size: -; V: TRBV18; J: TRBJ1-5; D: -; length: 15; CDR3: CASSPEGRSNQPQHF; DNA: TGTGCCAGCTCACCGGAGGGGCGAAGCAATCAGCCCCAGCATTTT
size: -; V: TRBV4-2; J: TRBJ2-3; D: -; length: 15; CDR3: CASSQELPSTDTQYF; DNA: TGTGCCAGCAGCCAAGAACTACCTAGCACAGATACGCAGTATTTT
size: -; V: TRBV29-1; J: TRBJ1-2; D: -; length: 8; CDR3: CSVERYTF; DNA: TGCAGCGTTGAACGCTACACCTTC
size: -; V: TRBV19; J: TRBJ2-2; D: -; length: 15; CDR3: CASSMRLQNTGELFF; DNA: TGTGCCAGTAGTATGCGACTTCAAAACACCGGGGAGCTGTTTTTT
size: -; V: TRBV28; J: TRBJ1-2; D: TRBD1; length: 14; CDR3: CASSRGQTNYGYTF; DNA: TGTGCCAGCAGCCGGGGACAGACTAACTATGGCTACACCTTC
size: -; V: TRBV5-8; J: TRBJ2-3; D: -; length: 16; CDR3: CASSLADLGGTDTQYF; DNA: TGTGCCAGCAGCCTGGCCGATCTCGGGGGCACAGATACGCAGTATTTT
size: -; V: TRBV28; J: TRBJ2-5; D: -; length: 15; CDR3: CASSFIGQDQETQYF; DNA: TGTGCCAGCAGTTTTATAGGGCAAGACCAAGAGACCCAGTACTTC
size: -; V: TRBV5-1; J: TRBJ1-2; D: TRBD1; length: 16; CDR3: CASTEWDSSSNYGYTF; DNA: TGCGCCAGCACGGAGTGGGACAGTTCCTCTAACTATGGCTACACCTTC
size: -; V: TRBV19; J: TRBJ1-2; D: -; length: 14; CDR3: CASTEWGGDYGYTF; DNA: TGTGCCAGTACCGAATGGGGGGGAGACTATGGCTACACCTTC